A selection of T cell receptor beta chains follows, all from one sample in a study of cytomegalovirus exposure and HLA in healthy donors. Repertoires were generated with immunoSEQ multiplex PCR, while TCRdb's copy carries only in-frame clones and drops some. The table includes 210,000 or so clones, over 75% detected once. The sequenced sample consisted of PBMCs. Every receptor here comes from a boy aged 10-17 years in good health and CMV-seronegative. Both conserved end residues are part of each CDR3. Each record gives: J gene, clone size, V gene, D gene, CDR3 DNA, CDR3 protein. The D gene is left open where the match is weak. Clone size, where shown, is once, few, many, or a class for clones that have expanded.

J: TRBJ2-3; size: -; V: TRBV7-9; D: -; DNA: TGTGCCAGCAGCTTACCAGGCACAGATACGCAGTATTTT; CDR3: CASSLPGTDTQYF
J: TRBJ2-5; size: -; V: TRBV29-1; D: TRBD1; DNA: TGCAGCGTTGCTTTTGGGACAGGGGCCGAAGAGACCCAGTACTTC; CDR3: CSVAFGTGAEETQYF
J: TRBJ2-2; size: -; V: TRBV5-1; D: -; DNA: TGCGCCAGCAGTGATACAGGTGAAGGGGAGCTGTTTTTT; CDR3: CASSDTGEGELFF
J: TRBJ1-1; size: -; V: TRBV5-1; D: TRBD1; DNA: TGCGCCAGCAGCTCATGGGGACAGGGGGCGAGCACTGAAGCTTTCTTT; CDR3: CASSSWGQGASTEAFF
J: TRBJ1-3; size: -; V: TRBV6-5; D: -; DNA: TGTGCCAGCACTCCCCCAGGGTCTGGAAACACCATATATTTT; CDR3: CASTPPGSGNTIYF
J: TRBJ1-1; size: -; V: TRBV19; D: -; DNA: TGTGCCAGTAGTGTTCTTACTGAAGCTTTCTTT; CDR3: CASSVLTEAFF
J: TRBJ2-5; size: -; V: TRBV2; D: TRBD1; DNA: TGTGCCAGCAGTCCCCGCCGTTGGACAGGGGAAGAGACCCAGTACTTC; CDR3: CASSPRRWTGEETQYF
J: TRBJ2-1; size: -; V: TRBV25-1; D: -; DNA: TGTGCCAGCAGTGATTGGCGGGCAGACTACAATGAGCAGTTCTTC; CDR3: CASSDWRADYNEQFF
J: TRBJ1-1; size: few; V: TRBV19; D: TRBD1; DNA: TGTGCCAGTAGCCCACAGGGGGCGAGGACTGAAGCTTTCTTT; CDR3: CASSPQGARTEAFF
J: TRBJ2-3; size: -; V: TRBV19; D: TRBD1; DNA: TGTGCCAGTAGTGCCCGGGACAGGGGCTCCACAGATACGCAGTATTTT; CDR3: CASSARDRGSTDTQYF
J: TRBJ1-3; size: -; V: TRBV18; D: TRBD1; DNA: TGTGCCAGCTCACCGCGGGGACAGGGGAACTCTGGAAACACCATATATTTT; CDR3: CASSPRGQGNSGNTIYF